The entry below gives a single T cell receptor (beta chain) sequence along with its context. No antigen is known for it. An end of the junction differs from the germline gene, which may be a read error. The CDR3 consists of 15 residues. The sample comes from a study of blood T cells in healthy people across ages. Points from the study as a whole: Using unsorted PBMCs precluded a conclusive naive versus antigen-experienced comparison. Higher diversity, along with more naive CD4+ cells, distinguished long-lived donors from aged donors. Calculation of diversity from one million T cells yielded estimates considered to be underestimates.

Primers used in a second PCR of roughly 6 to 12 cycles were a sample-barcoded 5' primer and a J-beta primer mix. TCRdb re-analysed the 5' RACE reads in MiXCR, keeping a single row per CDR3 protein. This table has about 1.5 million distinct CDR3 sequences, roughly two fifths appearing once. The J gene is TRBJ1-1, the V gene TRBV12-3 or TRBV12-4; 7 bases match TRBD1. Material: blood. The receptor was isolated from a woman between 18 and 29 years old in good health. The CDR3 DNA sequence: TGTGCCAGCAGTTTATTCAGGGGGGGGAACACTGAAGCCTTCTTT. Residues: CASSLFRGGNTEAFF.